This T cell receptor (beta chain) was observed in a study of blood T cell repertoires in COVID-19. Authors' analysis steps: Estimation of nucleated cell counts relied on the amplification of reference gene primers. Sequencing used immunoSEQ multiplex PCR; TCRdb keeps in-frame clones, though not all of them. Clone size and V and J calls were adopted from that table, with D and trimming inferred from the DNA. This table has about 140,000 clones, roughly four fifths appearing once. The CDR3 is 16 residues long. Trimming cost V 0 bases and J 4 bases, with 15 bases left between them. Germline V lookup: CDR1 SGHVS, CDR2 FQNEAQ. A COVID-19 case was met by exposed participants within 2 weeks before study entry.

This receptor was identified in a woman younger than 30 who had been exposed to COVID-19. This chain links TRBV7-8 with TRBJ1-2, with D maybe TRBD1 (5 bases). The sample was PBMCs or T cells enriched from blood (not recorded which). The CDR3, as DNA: TGTGCCAGCAGCTTAGCAAGGTGGCCAGGGATCTATGGCTACACCTTC. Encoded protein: CASSLARWPGIYGYTF.